The 26 T cell receptor beta chains below were found in one sample sequenced in a study of blood T cell repertoires in COVID-19. The table came from immunoSEQ multiplex PCR; TCRdb's copy has only in-frame clones and leaves some out. The profile shows some 240,000 clones, roughly 80% of them singletons. Sequencing was done on a sample of peripheral blood. The receptors here all came from a woman in her seventies with COVID-19, enrolled during active disease.

This chain uses TRBV6-6 with TRBJ1-5; D perhaps matches TRBD1 (6 bases). The germline CDR1 and CDR2 sequences are MNHNY and SVGAGI (reference sequence). This CDR3 has 14 residues. Trimming pared 6 bases from V and 7 bases from J, leaving 16 bases between. The DNA for the CDR3 is TGTGCCAGCAGCCTGACAGGTGCTTCCCAGCCCCAGCATTTT. Its translation: CASSLTGASQPQHF.

This clone occurred many times. The chain uses TRBV7-6 and TRBJ1-1; D unclear. The V gene lost 5 bases and the J gene lost 2 bases, with 15 bases spanning the gap. This CDR3 region has 15 residues. CDR1 SGHVS and CDR2 FNYEAQ come from the germline V gene. The CDR3 region is CASSVLVELNTEAFF. CDR3 in DNA: TGTGCCAGCAGCGTCCTTGTTGAACTAAACACTGAAGCTTTCTTT.

This clone was counted a few times. The chain is built from TRBV6-4 and TRBJ1-3; TRBD1 is a possible D gene (6 bases). Germline loops: CDR1 MRHNA, CDR2 SNTAGT. The CDR3 spans 15 residues. The V end was cut by 7 bases, the J end by 4 bases, with 17 bases between. The CDR3, as DNA: TGTGCCAGCAAAGGGACATGGGTATCAGGAAACACCATATATTTT. Translated: CASKGTWVSGNTIYF.

The chain couples TRBV19 to TRBJ2-1, with D perhaps TRBD2 (6 bases). Germline V gene data show CDR1 as LNHDA and CDR2 as SQIVND (reference sequence). This CDR3 contains 14 residues. V lost 8 bases and J lost 3, with 14 bases in between. Here the CDR3 reads CASRGGGLYNEQFF. CDR3 coding DNA: TGTGCCAGTCGTGGGGGAGGACTCTACAATGAGCAGTTCTTC.

The V call is TRBV6-1, the J call TRBJ2-2; a possible D gene is TRBD1 (6 bases). The V gene lost 6 bases and the J gene lost 3 bases, with 17 bases spanning the gap. Germline loops: CDR1 MNHNS, CDR2 SASEGT. There are 16 residues in the CDR3. The CDR3 coding sequence is TGTGCCAGCAGAGAACCAGGGGCCGCGTACACCGGGGAGCTGTTTTTT. Translating it yields CASREPGAAYTGELFF.

V gene TRBV29-1 combines with J gene TRBJ2-1, with 9 bases that match TRBD2. This CDR3 has 15 amino acids. CDR1 is SQVTM, CDR2 ANQGSEA, per germline. V gave up 6 bases and J gave up 0 bases; unmatched junction bases: 6. In DNA form, the CDR3 reads TGCAGCGTGACCTTTAGCGGGAGCTCCTACAATGAGCAGTTCTTC. Translating gives CSVTFSGSSYNEQFF.

The chain combines TRBV28 with TRBJ2-5; D is unclear. Trimming removed 8 bases from V and 1 base from J, with 17 bases in between. CDR1 and CDR2 from the germline V gene are MDHEN and SYDVKM. This CDR3 is 15 amino acids long. The CDR3: CASGNTGNRQETQYF. The CDR3 DNA follows: TGTGCCAGCGGAAATACGGGTAACCGCCAAGAGACCCAGTACTTC.

The chain is built from TRBV7-2 and TRBJ2-5, with a weak D call TRBD2 (5 bases). The CDR3 loop spans 13 amino acids. V lost 5 bases and J 5 bases, leaving 12 bases between the germline ends. Germline lookup yields CDR1 SGHTA and CDR2 FQGNSA. The CDR3 DNA reads TGTGCCAGCAGCCGAGACTATAGTGAGACCCAGTACTTC. Translation: CASSRDYSETQYF.

This clone was counted once. J is TRBJ2-1 and V is TRBV7-2; 7 bases match TRBD1. CDR1 and CDR2 (germline): SGHTA, FQGNSA. J was trimmed by 4 bases and V by 8 bases; bases with no gene match: 14. This CDR3 spans 16 amino acids. The CDR3 here is CASHHGTDRRYNEQFF. The DNA for the CDR3 is TGTGCCAGCCACCACGGCACGGACAGGCGGTACAATGAGCAGTTCTTC. Full variable domain (missing parts from reference TRBV7-2 and TRBJ2-1): GAGVSQSPSNKVTEKGKDVELRCDPISGHTALYWYRQSLGQGLEFLIYFQGNSAPDKSGLPSDRFSAERTGGSVSTLTIQRTQQEDSAVYLCASHHGTDRRYNEQFFGPGTRLTVL.

V is TRBV28 and J is TRBJ1-6, with 8 bases that match TRBD1. CDR3 length: 15 residues. CDR1 and CDR2 (germline): MDHEN, SYDVKM. After removal of 3 bases from V and 7 bases from J, the junction contained 5 bases not matched to a gene. Written as DNA, the CDR3 is TGTGCCAGCAGTTTTTCCGGACAGGGCAATTCACCCCTCCACTTT. Translated, it gives CASSFSGQGNSPLHF.

The chain recombines TRBV19 with TRBJ2-2; 9 bases agree with TRBD2. Trimming at V came to 3 bases and at J to 1 base, leaving 3 bases not matched to a gene. CDR3 length: 16 residues. CDR1 is LNHDA and CDR2 is SQIVND in the germline V gene (reference sequence). CDR3 protein: CASSIALAGNTGELFF. CDR3 bases: TGTGCCAGTAGTATCGCACTAGCGGGGAACACCGGGGAGCTGTTTTTT.

This clone was seen once. This rearrangement joins TRBV28 to TRBJ1-5; D uncertain. The CDR3 covers 12 residues. Germline V gene data show CDR1 as MDHEN and CDR2 as SYDVKM. Trimming left V 2 bases short and J 7 bases short, with 6 bases between. CDR3 sequence: CASSLVRQPQHF. CDR3 in DNA: TGTGCCAGCAGTTTAGTTCGGCAGCCCCAGCATTTT.

The V and J genes are TRBV7-2 and TRBJ2-2; 8 bases are a match to TRBD2. CDR1 is SGHTA, CDR2 FQGNSA, per germline. This CDR3 has 15 residues. V shed 5 bases and J 3 bases; nucleotides not matched to a gene: 5. The CDR3, as DNA: TGTGCCAGCAGCATAAGCGGGAGATACACCGGGGAGCTGTTTTTT. It encodes CASSISGRYTGELFF.

This clone showed up just once. The rearrangement joins TRBV3-1 (or the pseudogene TRBV3-2) to TRBJ2-7; the match to TRBD2 covers 8 bases. Germline CDR1 reads LGHDT; CDR2 reads YNNKEL (reference sequence). This CDR3 is built from 14 residues. V was clipped by 6 bases and J by 1 base; unmatched bases: 5. The CDR3 DNA follows: TGTGCCAGCAGTAGTGGCGGGAGGTCCTACGAGCAGTACTTC. Its protein product is CASSSGGRSYEQYF.

V is TRBV5-4 and J is TRBJ2-5; 12 bases are a match to TRBD2. Germline V gene lookup returns CDR1 SGHNT and CDR2 YYREEE (reference sequence). Trimming at V came to 4 bases and at J to 2 bases, leaving 3 bases not matched to a gene. The CDR3 runs 15 residues. The CDR3, as DNA: TGTGCCAGCAGCCGCGGGACTAGCGGGCAAGAGACCCAGTACTTC. Translated, it gives CASSRGTSGQETQYF.

There are a few counts of this clone. The rearrangement joins TRBV5-6 to TRBJ1-3; D uncertain. Per the germline V gene, CDR1 is SGHDT and CDR2 is YYEEEE. Trimming cost V 2 bases and J 0 bases, with 9 bases left between them. The CDR3 consists of 15 residues. The CDR3, as DNA: TGTGCCAGCAGCTTCCGTAGCTTCTCTGGAAACACCATATATTTT. This encodes CASSFRSFSGNTIYF.

This chain joins TRBV11-3 and TRBJ2-2; D is perhaps TRBD2 (5 bases). The V gene lost 1 base and the J gene lost 0 bases, with 12 bases spanning the gap. This CDR3 comprises 17 residues. Germline loops: CDR1 SGHNT, CDR2 YENEEA. The CDR3 DNA sequence: TGTGCCAGCAGCTTAGGTGCGGGCCAGGCGAACACCGGGGAGCTGTTTTTT. Its translation is CASSLGAGQANTGELFF.

The chain couples TRBV6-1 to TRBJ1-5; the match to TRBD1 covers 7 bases. Germline values: CDR1 MNHNS, CDR2 SASEGT. The trim removed 3 bases at V and 1 base at J, leaving 3 bases unmatched. The CDR3 consists of 15 residues. The CDR3 sequence is CASSDRTGSNQPQHF. CDR3 coding DNA: TGTGCCAGCAGTGATCGGACAGGCAGCAATCAGCCCCAGCATTTT.

This chain uses TRBV7-6 with TRBJ2-7; 13 bases are a match to TRBD2. Looked up from germline, CDR1 is SGHVS and CDR2 is FNYEAQ. The CDR3 consists of 18 residues. J was trimmed by 1 base and V by 2 bases; bases with no gene match: 8. CDR3 nucleotides: TGTGCCAGCAGCTTACAACCTCCACTAGCGGGAGGGTCCTACGAGCAGTACTTC. Encoded protein: CASSLQPPLAGGSYEQYF.

The chain uses TRBV29-1 and TRBJ1-4, with D tentatively TRBD1 (5 bases). V dropped 6 bases and J dropped 7 bases, with 9 bases sitting between them. The CDR3 consists of 11 residues. Germline V CDR1 and CDR2: SQVTM, ANQGSEA. The CDR3 sequence is CSVGGSEKLFF. CDR3 sequence (DNA): TGCAGCGTCGGGGGGAGTGAAAAACTGTTTTTT.

The gene calls are TRBV9 and TRBJ1-6; D is possibly TRBD1 (5 bases). This CDR3 spans 14 amino acids. V lost 2 bases, J lost 6 bases, and 9 bases lay in between. Per the germline V gene, CDR1 is SGDLS and CDR2 is YYNGEE. CDR3 in DNA: TGTGCCAGCAGCGTCAGGGACTCTAATTCACCCCTCCACTTT. This encodes CASSVRDSNSPLHF.

The genes are TRBV7-9 and TRBJ1-2; 7 bases match TRBD1. Germline CDR1 is SEHNR and CDR2 is FQNEAQ (reference sequence). With V trimmed by 4 bases and J by 8 bases, 7 bases remained unmatched. This CDR3 has 13 residues. The CDR3 region is CASSSRQGKGYTF. CDR3 nucleotides: TGTGCCAGCAGCTCAAGACAGGGCAAAGGCTACACCTTC.

This clone appeared once. The V gene is TRBV6-6, the J gene TRBJ2-7, with 8 positions matching TRBD1. The ends lost 6 bases at V and 6 bases at J; junction bases unmatched: 10. Germline lookup yields CDR1 MNHNY and CDR2 SVGAGI (reference sequence). The CDR3 is made up of 14 amino acids. The CDR3 sequence is CASSRTGPESEQYF. CDR3 sequence (DNA): TGTGCCAGCAGCCGGACAGGGCCGGAGAGCGAGCAGTACTTC.

V is TRBV7-2 and J is TRBJ2-7; 7 nucleotides match TRBD1. Germline V CDR1 and CDR2: SGHTA, FQGNSA. V lost 5 bases, J lost 4 bases, and 11 bases stayed unmatched. The CDR3 contains 15 residues. In nucleotides, the CDR3 is TGTGCCAGCAGCCTGGCCGGGACAGACCCATACGAGCAGTACTTC. It specifies CASSLAGTDPYEQYF.

The chain couples TRBV27 to TRBJ1-4; 9 positions match TRBD1. This CDR3 is built from 16 residues. CDR1 MNHEY and CDR2 SMNVEV come from the germline V gene (reference sequence). V trimming: 2 bases; J trimming: 8 bases; junction bases outside the gene matches: 9. The CDR3 nucleotides are TGTGCCAGCAGTTTAAACCCAACAGGGGGCTGGGAAAAACTGTTTTTT. As protein: CASSLNPTGGWEKLFF. The variable domain in full, completed from reference TRBV27 and TRBJ1-4, reads EAQVTQNPRYLITVTGKKLTVTCSQNMNHEYMSWYRQDPGLGLRQIYYSMNVEVTDKGDVPEGYKVSRKEKRNFPLILESPSPNQTSLYFCASSLNPTGGWEKLFFGSGTQLSVL.

This chain joins TRBV6-5 and TRBJ2-7; D is unresolved. The V gene's germline CDR1 is MNHEY and CDR2 SVGAGI. The ends were cut back, 0 bases at V and 4 bases at J, with 4 bases in the middle. The CDR3 runs 12 residues. DNA of the CDR3: TGTGCCAGCAGTTACTCGAGGTACGAGCAGTACTTC. Protein: CASSYSRYEQYF.